These 17 T cell receptor beta chains originate from one sample sequenced in a study of cytomegalovirus exposure and HLA in healthy donors. The PCR had 60 Vbeta and 13 Jbeta primers. Sequencing was performed with immunoSEQ multiplex PCR; in TCRdb, only in-frame clones are kept and a portion is missing. The table has around 38,000 clones, 66% seen once. Sequencing used PBMCs. The receptor set was obtained from a man in his fifties or sixties in good health and CMV-seropositive.

This clone has just a few counts. In DNA, the CDR3 is TGTGCCAGCTCACCGAGACAGGGCGGTGATGAGCAGTTCTTC. This sequence encodes CASSPRQGGDEQFF. The chain employs TRBV18 and TRBJ2-1, with 7 bases matching TRBD1. V shed 3 bases, J shed 8 bases, and the junction held 7 bases outside the gene matches. Looked up from germline, CDR1 is KGHSH and CDR2 is LQKENI. The CDR3 is made up of 14 amino acids.

This chain connects TRBV9 to TRBJ2-1, with D maybe TRBD2 (5 bases). Trimming cost V 3 bases and J 7 bases, with 8 bases left between them. Germline CDR1 reads SGDLS; CDR2 reads YYNGEE. This CDR3 spans 12 amino acids. This CDR3 reads CASSASGNEQFF. The DNA for the CDR3 is TGTGCCAGCAGCGCGAGCGGAAATGAGCAGTTCTTC.

This chain connects TRBV7-8 to TRBJ1-1; D perhaps matches TRBD1 (5 bases). This CDR3 contains 14 residues. Trimming shortened V by 6 bases and J by 1 base, and 12 bases separated the two germline ends. CDR1 is SGHVS, CDR2 FQNEAQ, per germline. CDR3 in DNA: TGTGCCAGCAGAAGAGGACACGGGAACACTGAAGCTTTCTTT. It encodes CASRRGHGNTEAFF.

V gene TRBV5-1 combines with J gene TRBJ1-4; 7 bases align to TRBD1. CDR1 is SGHRS, CDR2 YFSETQ, per germline. This CDR3 contains 14 residues. The V segment lost 4 bases and the J segment 6 bases; nucleotides outside the gene matches: 6. CDR3 region: CASSPDRVDEKLFF. In DNA, the CDR3 is TGCGCCAGCAGCCCCGACAGGGTTGATGAAAAACTGTTTTTT.

A word on this clone: In the same sample, other DNA sequences code for this CDR3. The CDR3 sequence is CATSRDQGNNSPLHF. As DNA, the CDR3 is TGTGCCACCAGCAGAGATCAGGGGAATAATTCACCCCTCCACTTT. The J gene is TRBJ1-6, the V gene TRBV15; TRBD1 is a possible D gene (6 bases). The CDR3 has 15 residues. V lost 0 bases to trimming and J lost 5 bases, with 8 bases between them. CDR1 LNHNV and CDR2 YYDKDF come from the germline V gene (reference sequence).

This clone has more than one count but fewer than ten. The chain has TRBV5-6 and TRBJ1-1; D remains unclear. The CDR3 contains 11 residues. V was clipped by 1 base and J by 8 bases, with 6 bases between them. Germline V gene sequence: CDR1 SGHDT, CDR2 YYEEEE. CDR3 DNA sequence: TGTGCCAGCAGCTTGAACGGGGAAGCTTTCTTT. It translates to CASSLNGEAFF.

The rearrangement uses TRBV30 and TRBJ1-5; the D gene is possibly TRBD1 (6 bases). The CDR3 spans 13 residues. In germline, CDR1 is GTSNPN, CDR2 SVGIG (reference sequence). Trimming left V 2 bases short and J 7 bases short, with 12 bases between. The CDR3 reads CAWSRGSSQPQHF. DNA of the CDR3: TGTGCCTGGAGTAGGGGGTCCTCGCAGCCCCAGCATTTT. Filled out from reference TRBV30 and TRBJ1-5, the complete variable domain reads SQTIHQWPATLVQPVGSPLSLECTVEGTSNPNLYWYRQAAGRGLQLLFYSVGIGQISSEVPQNLSASRPQDRQFILSSKKLLLSDSGFYLCAWSRGSSQPQHFGDGTRLSIL.

In this sample, this clone turned up a few times. The chain is built from TRBV6-6 and TRBJ2-7; D possibly corresponds to TRBD1 (5 bases). V lost 6 bases, J lost 2 bases, and 11 bases lay in between. The CDR3 is made up of 13 amino acids. The germline V gene encodes CDR1 MNHNY and CDR2 SVGAGI (reference sequence). The CDR3 protein is CASRDSRTYEQYF. The CDR3 bases are TGTGCCAGCAGAGACAGCCGTACCTACGAGCAGTACTTC.

This clone was counted a few times. The CDR3 DNA is TGTGCCAGCACGACTAGCGGGGGCCCATACAATGAGCAGTTCTTC. Translated, it gives CASTTSGGPYNEQFF. The chain uses TRBV2 and TRBJ2-1, with 12 bases lining up with TRBD2. V was pared by 7 bases and J by 4 bases, with 5 bases of the junction left unmatched. The CDR3 is 15 residues long. The germline V gene has CDR1 SNHLY and CDR2 FYNNEI.

V gene TRBV18 combines with J gene TRBJ2-7; 8 positions agree with TRBD1. V dropped 6 bases and J dropped 3; count of bases not matched to a gene: 7. The germline CDR1 and CDR2 sequences are KGHSH and LQKENI. The CDR3 is 14 residues long. Here the CDR3 DNA reads TGTGCCAGCTCCTCCCGAGGACAGGGCTACGAGCAGTACTTC. This translates into CASSSRGQGYEQYF.

The V call is TRBV28, the J call TRBJ2-1; D ambiguous. V dropped 6 bases and J dropped 7 bases, with 10 bases sitting between them. The CDR3 has 12 residues. Germline V gene data show CDR1 as MDHEN and CDR2 as SYDVKM. The CDR3 nucleotides read TGTGCCAGCAGCTCTTCCCGGAATGAGCAGTTCTTC. Its translation is CASSSSRNEQFF.

The chain has TRBV5-1 and TRBJ2-1, with 8 nucleotides matching TRBD1. The CDR3 contains 16 residues. Germline V CDR1 and CDR2: SGHRS, YFSETQ. V gave up 1 base and J gave up 8 bases; unmatched junction bases: 11. The CDR3 is CASSLMGQDGGDEQFF. The CDR3, as DNA: TGCGCCAGCAGCTTGATGGGACAGGATGGGGGCGATGAGCAGTTCTTC.

This clone has only a few counts. V and J are TRBV10-2 and TRBJ2-1; D is perhaps TRBD2 (6 bases). CDR1 is WSHSY, CDR2 SAAADI, per germline. CDR3 length: 14 amino acids. V lost 6 bases and J lost 8, with 17 bases in between. CDR3 DNA sequence: TGCGCCAGCAGGGGTACGGGGAGGAGCTATGAGCAGTTCTTC. Translated: CASRGTGRSYEQFF.

This clone was counted between two and nine times. This chain uses TRBV5-4 with TRBJ2-5; 7 bases line up with TRBD1. J lost 4 bases, V lost 4 bases, and 7 bases had no gene match. Looked up from germline, CDR1 is SGHNT and CDR2 is YYREEE (reference sequence). CDR3 length: 14 residues. CDR3 in amino acids: CASSPSTGSETQYF. The CDR3 DNA is TGTGCCAGCAGCCCTTCGACAGGGTCAGAGACCCAGTACTTC.

V usage is TRBV5-4 and J usage is TRBJ1-4; possibly TRBD1 for D (5 bases). The ends were cut back, 4 bases at V and 8 bases at J, with 9 bases in the middle. CDR1 is SGHNT, CDR2 YYREEE, per germline (reference sequence). This CDR3 has 12 amino acids. CDR3 DNA: TGTGCCAGCAGCCATCGGGGGGAAAAACTGTTTTTT. Its translation: CASSHRGEKLFF.

The gene calls are TRBV6-6 and TRBJ2-7; 10 bases align to TRBD1. CDR3 length equals 16 residues. Trimming removed 1 base from V and 5 bases from J; junction bases left unmatched: 8. Germline-derived CDR1 and CDR2 are MNHNY and SVGAGI (reference sequence). DNA for the CDR3: TGTGCCAGCAGTTACTTTTCTACGGGACAGGGGAACGAGCAGTACTTC. Translation gives CASSYFSTGQGNEQYF.

The chain recombines TRBV2 with TRBJ2-2; 8 bases match TRBD2. With V trimmed by 10 bases and J by 1 base, 5 bases remained unmatched. The length of the CDR3 is 14 residues. From germline, CDR1 is SNHLY and CDR2 FYNNEI. The chain's CDR3 is CATGGEMNTGELFF. CDR3 DNA: TGTGCCACCGGGGGGGAGATGAACACCGGGGAGCTGTTTTTT. Supplemented by reference TRBV2 and TRBJ2-2, the full variable domain reads EPEVTQTPSHQVTQMGQEVILRCVPISNHLYFYWYRQILGQKVEFLVSFYNNEISEKSEIFDDQFSVERPDGSNFTLKIRSTKLEDSAMYFCATGGEMNTGELFFGEGSRLTVL.